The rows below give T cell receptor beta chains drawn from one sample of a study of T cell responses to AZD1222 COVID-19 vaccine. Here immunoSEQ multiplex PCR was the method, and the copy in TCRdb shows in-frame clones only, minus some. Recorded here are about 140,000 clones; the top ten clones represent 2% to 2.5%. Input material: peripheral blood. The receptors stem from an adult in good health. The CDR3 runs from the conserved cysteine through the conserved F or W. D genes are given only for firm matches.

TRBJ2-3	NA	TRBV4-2	TGTGCCAGCAGCCTTGAGGGGGGGGGAGGCGCAGATACGCAGTATTTT	CASSLEGGGGADTQYF
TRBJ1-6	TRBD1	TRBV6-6	TGTGCCAGCCGGTGGACAGGGGGGAATTCACCCCTCCACTTT	CASRWTGGNSPLHF
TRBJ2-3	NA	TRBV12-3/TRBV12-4	TGTGCCAGCAGTACCCTGGATACGCAGTATTTT	CASSTLDTQYF
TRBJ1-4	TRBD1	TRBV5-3	TGTGCCAGAATGCCCCCAGGGGGGTCTAATGAAAAACTGTTTTTT	CARMPPGGSNEKLFF
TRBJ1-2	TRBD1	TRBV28	TGTGCCAGCATACAGGACAGGGGGCCTAACTATGGCTACACCTTC	CASIQDRGPNYGYTF
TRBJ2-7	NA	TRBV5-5	TGTGCCAGCAGCAGCTCTACGGGGCGGTCCTACGAGCAGTACTTC	CASSSSTGRSYEQYF
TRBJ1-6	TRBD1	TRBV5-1	TGCGCCAGCAGCGATGGGACAGGGAACAATTCACCCCTCCACTTT	CASSDGTGNNSPLHF
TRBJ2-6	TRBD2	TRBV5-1	TGCGCCAGCAGCTTGGCCGGGACTAGCGGGGAATGGATCGACTCTGGGGCCAACGTCCTGACTTTC	CASSLAGTSGEWIDSGANVLTF
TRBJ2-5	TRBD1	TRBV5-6	TGTGCCAGCAGCGTGGACAGGGGGGAAGAGACCCAGTACTTC	CASSVDRGEETQYF
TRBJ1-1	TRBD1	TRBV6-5	TGTGCCAGCAGTCGGGACAGGGGTGTGACTGAAGCTTTCTTT	CASSRDRGVTEAFF
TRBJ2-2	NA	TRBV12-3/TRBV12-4	TGTGCCAGCAGTTTAGGTACAGGACAGCTGTTTTTT	CASSLGTGQLFF
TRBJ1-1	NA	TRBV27	TGTGCCAGCAGTTTAAAGTTAGGGAACACTGAAGCTTTCTTT	CASSLKLGNTEAFF
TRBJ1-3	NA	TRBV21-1	TGTGCCAGCAGCAAATCGATTGAGGGGGCGTCAGGAAACACCATATATTTT	CASSKSIEGASGNTIYF
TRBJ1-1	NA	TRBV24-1	TGTGCCACCAGTGACGGGGGAACTGAAGCTTTCTTT	CATSDGGTEAFF
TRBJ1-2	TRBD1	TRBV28	TGTGCCAGCAGTCCCGGACAGGGAAACTATGGCTACACCTTC	CASSPGQGNYGYTF
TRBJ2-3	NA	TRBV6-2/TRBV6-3	TGTGCCAGCAGTCCCCGGGACGGAACCACAGATACGCAGTATTTT	CASSPRDGTTDTQYF
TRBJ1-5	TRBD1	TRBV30	TGTGCCTGGAGTGCCACCCAGCAAGGACAGGTAGGGGATCAGCCCCAGCATTTT	CAWSATQQGQVGDQPQHF
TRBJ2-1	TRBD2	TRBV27	TGTGCCAGCAGGCCGGGGGGTTCCTACAATGAGCAGTTCTTC	CASRPGGSYNEQFF
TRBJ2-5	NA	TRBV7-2	TGTGCCAGCAGCTTAGGGGGGGGCAGCGAGACCCAGTACTTC	CASSLGGGSETQYF
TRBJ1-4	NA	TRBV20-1	TGCAGTGCTAGTGGGGGGGGCGCGACTAATGAAAAACTGTTTTTT	CSASGGGATNEKLFF
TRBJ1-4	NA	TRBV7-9	TGTGCCAGCAGCTTCCTAACAACTAATGAAAAACTGTTTTTT	CASSFLTTNEKLFF
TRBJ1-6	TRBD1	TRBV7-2	TGTGCCAGCAGCCAAATACAGGGGGCGGGTTCACCCCTCCACTTT	CASSQIQGAGSPLHF
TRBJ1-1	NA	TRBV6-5	TGTGCCAGCGGACGACAGGATGAAGCTTTCTTT	CASGRQDEAFF
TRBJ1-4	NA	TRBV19	TGTGCCAGTAGTTACGCGCAGCAGGGATCTAATGAAAAACTGTTTTTT	CASSYAQQGSNEKLFF
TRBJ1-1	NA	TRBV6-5	TGTGCCAGCAGCCTAGGAAGAGCGAACACTGAAGCTTTCTTT	CASSLGRANTEAFF
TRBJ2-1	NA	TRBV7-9	TGTGCCAGCAGCCCCTGGGACAATGAGCAGTTCTTC	CASSPWDNEQFF
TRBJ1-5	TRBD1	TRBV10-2	TGCGCCAGCAGTGGATTAGGGGGCGGACAGCCCCAGCATTTT	CASSGLGGGQPQHF
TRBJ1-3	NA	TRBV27	TGTGCCAGCAGTTTTGGAAGCAGGCCAAGCTCTGGAAACACCATATATTTT	CASSFGSRPSSGNTIYF
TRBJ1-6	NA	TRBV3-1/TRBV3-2	TGTGCCAGCAGCCAAGTTAGGGGTCGGACCCTCCACTTT	CASSQVRGRTLHF
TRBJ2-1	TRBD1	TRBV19	TGTGCCAGTAGGAACCGGGACAGGGGGCGTCAAGGGGGTTACAATGAGCAGTTCTTC	CASRNRDRGRQGGYNEQFF
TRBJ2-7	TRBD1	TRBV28	TGTGCCAGCAGAGGGACAGGGTTCGCGTACGAGCAGTACTTC	CASRGTGFAYEQYF
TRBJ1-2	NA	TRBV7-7	TGTGCCAGCAGCTTAGCAGGGCATTCTAGTGGCTACACCTTC	CASSLAGHSSGYTF
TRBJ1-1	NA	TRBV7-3	TGTGCCAGCAGCCCAATGGGGGGTACTGAAGCTTTCTTT	CASSPMGGTEAFF
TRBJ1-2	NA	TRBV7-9	TGTGCCAGCAGCCCGATGGACGGGGCCCTTTCCTATGGCTACACCTTC	CASSPMDGALSYGYTF
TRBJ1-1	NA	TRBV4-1	TGCGCCAGCAGCCAAGTCCACTTTGAGGGGAACACTGAAGCTTTCTTT	CASSQVHFEGNTEAFF
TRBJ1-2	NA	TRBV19	TGTGCCAGTAGCCTCTATGGCTACACCTTC	CASSLYGYTF
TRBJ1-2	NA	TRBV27	TGTGCCAGCAGTTTATCGAGTGCAGGGGCTAACTATGGCTACACCTTC	CASSLSSAGANYGYTF